Here is one T cell receptor beta chain with its context. The ends were cut back, 5 bases at V and 7 bases at J, with 11 bases in the middle. Germline V CDR1 and CDR2: LGHNA, YSLEER. The CDR3 length is 13 residues. Measured with immunoSEQ multiplex PCR; TCRdb has only the in-frame clones, and not every one. The sample comprises about 49,000 clones, approximately 83% of which are singletons, and roughly 2.8% rests with the top ten. This sample is drawn from a study of control samples from healthy donors and cancer patients. This TCR came from a woman in her forties or fifties with lung cancer. Sequences were obtained from PBMCs. The chain is built from TRBV4-3 and TRBJ2-2; possible D gene TRBD1, 5 bases. As DNA, the CDR3 is TGCGCCAGCAGCTCTACAGGTGGCGGGGAGCTGTTTTTT. It translates to CASSSTGGGELFF.